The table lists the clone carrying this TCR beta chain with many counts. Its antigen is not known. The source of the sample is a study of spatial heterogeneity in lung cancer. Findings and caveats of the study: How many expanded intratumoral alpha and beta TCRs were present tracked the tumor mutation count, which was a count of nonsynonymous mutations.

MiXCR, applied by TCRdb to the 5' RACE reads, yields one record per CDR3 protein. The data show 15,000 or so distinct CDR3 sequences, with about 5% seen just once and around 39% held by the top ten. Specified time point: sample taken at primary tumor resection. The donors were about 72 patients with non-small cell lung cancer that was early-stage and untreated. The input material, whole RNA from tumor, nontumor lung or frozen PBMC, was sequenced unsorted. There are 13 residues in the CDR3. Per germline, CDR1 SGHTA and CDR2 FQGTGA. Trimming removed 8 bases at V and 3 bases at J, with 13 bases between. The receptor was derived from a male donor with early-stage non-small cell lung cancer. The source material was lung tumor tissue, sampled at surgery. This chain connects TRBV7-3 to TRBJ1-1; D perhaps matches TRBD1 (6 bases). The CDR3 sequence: CASQKRGDTEAFF. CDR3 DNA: TGTGCCAGCCAGAAAAGGGGGGACACTGAAGCTTTCTTT.